A selection of T cell receptor beta chains follows, all from one sample in a study of T-cell memory formation after mild COVID-19. TCRdb re-called the 5' RACE reads through MiXCR, storing one row per CDR3 protein. The sample holds some 150,000 distinct CDR3 sequences, approximately 6% seen once. The specimen was PBMCs or a T cell subset sorted from them (not recorded which). The receptors were gathered from an adult woman who had mild COVID-19 (a few samples of this study predate the infection). Cell type and time point are not known. CDR3s include the opening cysteine and the closing phenylalanine or tryptophan. A D gene is named only where the DNA matches it firmly. Size values are once, few and many counts, or a class for expanded clones, and some rows have none.

size	V	J	D	DNA	CDR3
NA	TRBV6-2/TRBV6-3	TRBJ1-2	NA	TGTGCCAGCAAACTGACTTCTAACTATGGCTACACCTTC	CASKLTSNYGYTF
many	TRBV11-2	TRBJ2-3	NA	TGTGCCAGCAGCTTTTATGGGGGAAGAGATACGCAGTATTTT	CASSFYGGRDTQYF
few	TRBV20-1	TRBJ2-3	NA	TGCAGTGCTAGAGATTGGGCAGATACGCAGTATTTT	CSARDWADTQYF
many	TRBV27	TRBJ2-1	TRBD2	TGTGCCAGCAGTTTGGATGGGAGGGCCTCCTACAATGAGCAGTTCTTC	CASSLDGRASYNEQFF
many	TRBV5-1	TRBJ1-4	NA	TGCGCCAGTCAAACTACGGATAAAAGGGGTGAAAAACTGTTTTTT	CASQTTDKRGEKLFF
NA	TRBV7-2	TRBJ2-1	TRBD1	TGTGCCAGCAGCGCGGCCGGGACAGTGAACAATGAGCAGTTCTTC	CASSAAGTVNNEQFF
NA	TRBV24-1	TRBJ1-5	NA	TGTGCCACCAGTGAGGGCTGGAGGAATCAGCCCCAGCATTTT	CATSEGWRNQPQHF
NA	TRBV12-3/TRBV12-4	TRBJ1-2	TRBD1	TGTGCCAGCAGTTTAGGCAGGGGGCTTGGCTACACCTTC	CASSLGRGLGYTF
few	TRBV20-1	TRBJ1-2	NA	TGCAGTGCTAGAGATAAACAGGGCATCGTGAATGGCTACACCTTC	CSARDKQGIVNGYTF
few	TRBV9	TRBJ2-6	NA	TGTGCCAGCAGCGTATCGGAGCCACGTAGTTCATCTGGGGCCAACGTCCTGACTTTC	CASSVSEPRSSSGANVLTF
many	TRBV7-9	TRBJ2-7	TRBD1	TGTGCCAGCAGCTGGACAGGGACCTACGAGCAGTACTTC	CASSWTGTYEQYF
many	TRBV4-2	TRBJ1-2	TRBD1	TGTGCCAGCAGGGGACAGGGGGCGGTCTATGGCTACACCTTC	CASRGQGAVYGYTF
few	TRBV21-1	TRBJ2-7	NA	TGTGCCAGCAGCAAGGACAGGGTTTGTGAGCAGTACTTC	CASSKDRVCEQYF
many	TRBV9	TRBJ2-3	NA	TGTGCCAGCAGCGTAGGGGTGACGAGCACAGATACGCAGTATTTT	CASSVGVTSTDTQYF
few	TRBV18	TRBJ1-1	NA	TGTGCCAGCTCACGGCAGGACGCTGAAGCTTTCTTT	CASSRQDAEAFF
few	TRBV28	TRBJ1-1	NA	TGTGCCAGCAGTTTCGAAACAGGAATGAACACTGAAGCTTTCTTT	CASSFETGMNTEAFF
NA	TRBV5-1	TRBJ2-7	NA	TGCGCCAGCAGCTCGGAAACGACAGGACCGACCTACGAGCAGTACTTC	CASSSETTGPTYEQYF
NA	TRBV12-3/TRBV12-4	TRBJ1-2	NA	TGTGCCAGCAGTGCTCAGGGGAGCGGCTATGGCTACACCTTC	CASSAQGSGYGYTF
NA	TRBV9	TRBJ2-6	NA	TGTGCCAGCAGCGTAGGGGATGGGGCCAACGTCCTGACTTTC	CASSVGDGANVLTF
many	TRBV6-2/TRBV6-3	TRBJ2-3	TRBD1	TGTGCCAGCAGACAGGGGGCAGATACGCAGTATTTT	CASRQGADTQYF
few	TRBV20-1	TRBJ1-1	NA	TGCAGTGCTTGGGGCACCATGAACACTGAAGCTTTCTTT	CSAWGTMNTEAFF
NA	TRBV12-3/TRBV12-4	TRBJ2-1	NA	TGTGCCAGCAGTTTAGAAGGATTTAACGATGAGCAGTTCTTC	CASSLEGFNDEQFF
few	TRBV2	TRBJ2-7	TRBD2	TGTGCCAGCAGTGATATGGCGCTAGCGGGTATCTCCTACGAGCAGTACTTC	CASSDMALAGISYEQYF